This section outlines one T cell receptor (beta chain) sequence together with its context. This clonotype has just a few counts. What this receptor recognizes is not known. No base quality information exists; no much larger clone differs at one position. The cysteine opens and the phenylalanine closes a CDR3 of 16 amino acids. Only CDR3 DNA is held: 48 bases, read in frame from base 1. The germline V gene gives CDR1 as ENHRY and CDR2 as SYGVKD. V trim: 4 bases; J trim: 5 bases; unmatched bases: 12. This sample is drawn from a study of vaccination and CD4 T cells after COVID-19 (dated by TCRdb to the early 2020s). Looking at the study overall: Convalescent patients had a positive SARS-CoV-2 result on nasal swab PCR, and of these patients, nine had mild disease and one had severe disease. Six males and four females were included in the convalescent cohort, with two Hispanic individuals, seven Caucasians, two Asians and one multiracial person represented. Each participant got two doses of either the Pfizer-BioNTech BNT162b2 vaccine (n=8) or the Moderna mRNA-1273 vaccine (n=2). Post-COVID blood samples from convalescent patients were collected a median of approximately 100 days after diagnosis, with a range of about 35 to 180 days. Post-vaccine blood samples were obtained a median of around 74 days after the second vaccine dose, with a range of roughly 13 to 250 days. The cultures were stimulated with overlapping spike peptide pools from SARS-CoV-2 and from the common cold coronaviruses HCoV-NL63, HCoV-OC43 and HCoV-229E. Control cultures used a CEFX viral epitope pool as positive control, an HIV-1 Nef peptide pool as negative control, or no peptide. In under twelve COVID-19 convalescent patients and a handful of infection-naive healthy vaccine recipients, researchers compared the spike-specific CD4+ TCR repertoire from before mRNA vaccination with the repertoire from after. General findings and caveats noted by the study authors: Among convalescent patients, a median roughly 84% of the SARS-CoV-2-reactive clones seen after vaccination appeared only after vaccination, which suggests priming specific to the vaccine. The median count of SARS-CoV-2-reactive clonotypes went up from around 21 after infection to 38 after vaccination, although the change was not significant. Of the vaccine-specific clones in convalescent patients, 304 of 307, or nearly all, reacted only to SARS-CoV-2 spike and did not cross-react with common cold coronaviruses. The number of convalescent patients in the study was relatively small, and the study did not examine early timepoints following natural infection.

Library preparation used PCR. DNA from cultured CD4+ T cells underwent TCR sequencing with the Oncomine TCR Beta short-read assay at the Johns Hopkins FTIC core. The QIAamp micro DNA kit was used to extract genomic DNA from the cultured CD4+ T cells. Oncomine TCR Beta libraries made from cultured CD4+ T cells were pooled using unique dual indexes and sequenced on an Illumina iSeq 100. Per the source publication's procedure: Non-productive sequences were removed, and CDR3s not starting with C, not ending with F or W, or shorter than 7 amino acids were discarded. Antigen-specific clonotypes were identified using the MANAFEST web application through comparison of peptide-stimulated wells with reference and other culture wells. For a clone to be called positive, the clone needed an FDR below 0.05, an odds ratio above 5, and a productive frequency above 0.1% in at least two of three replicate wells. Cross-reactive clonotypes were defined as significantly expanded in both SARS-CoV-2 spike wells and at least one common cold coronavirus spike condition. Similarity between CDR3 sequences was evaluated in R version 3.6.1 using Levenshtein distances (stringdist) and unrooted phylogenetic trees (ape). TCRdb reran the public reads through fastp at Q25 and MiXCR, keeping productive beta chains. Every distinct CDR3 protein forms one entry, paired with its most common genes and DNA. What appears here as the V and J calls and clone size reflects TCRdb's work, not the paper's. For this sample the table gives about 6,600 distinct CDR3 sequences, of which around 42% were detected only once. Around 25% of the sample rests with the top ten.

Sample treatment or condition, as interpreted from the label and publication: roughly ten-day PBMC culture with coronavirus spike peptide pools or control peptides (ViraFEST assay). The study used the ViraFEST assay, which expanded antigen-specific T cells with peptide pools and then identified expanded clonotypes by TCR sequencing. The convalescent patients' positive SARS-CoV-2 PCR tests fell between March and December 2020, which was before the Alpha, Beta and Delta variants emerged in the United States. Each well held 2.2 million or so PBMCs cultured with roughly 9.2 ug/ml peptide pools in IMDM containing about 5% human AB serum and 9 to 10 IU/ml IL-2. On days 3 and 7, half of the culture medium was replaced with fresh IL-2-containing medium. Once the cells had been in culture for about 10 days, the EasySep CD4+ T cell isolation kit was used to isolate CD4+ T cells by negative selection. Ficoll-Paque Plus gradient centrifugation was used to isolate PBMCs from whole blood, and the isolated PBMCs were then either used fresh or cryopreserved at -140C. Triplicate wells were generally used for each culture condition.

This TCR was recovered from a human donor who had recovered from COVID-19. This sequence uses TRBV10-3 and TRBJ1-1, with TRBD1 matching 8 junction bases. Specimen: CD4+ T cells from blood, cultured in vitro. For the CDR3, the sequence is CAISGTGGQAMTEAFF. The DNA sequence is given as TGTGCCATCAGTGGGACCGGGGGACAGGCGATGACTGAAGCTTTCTTT.